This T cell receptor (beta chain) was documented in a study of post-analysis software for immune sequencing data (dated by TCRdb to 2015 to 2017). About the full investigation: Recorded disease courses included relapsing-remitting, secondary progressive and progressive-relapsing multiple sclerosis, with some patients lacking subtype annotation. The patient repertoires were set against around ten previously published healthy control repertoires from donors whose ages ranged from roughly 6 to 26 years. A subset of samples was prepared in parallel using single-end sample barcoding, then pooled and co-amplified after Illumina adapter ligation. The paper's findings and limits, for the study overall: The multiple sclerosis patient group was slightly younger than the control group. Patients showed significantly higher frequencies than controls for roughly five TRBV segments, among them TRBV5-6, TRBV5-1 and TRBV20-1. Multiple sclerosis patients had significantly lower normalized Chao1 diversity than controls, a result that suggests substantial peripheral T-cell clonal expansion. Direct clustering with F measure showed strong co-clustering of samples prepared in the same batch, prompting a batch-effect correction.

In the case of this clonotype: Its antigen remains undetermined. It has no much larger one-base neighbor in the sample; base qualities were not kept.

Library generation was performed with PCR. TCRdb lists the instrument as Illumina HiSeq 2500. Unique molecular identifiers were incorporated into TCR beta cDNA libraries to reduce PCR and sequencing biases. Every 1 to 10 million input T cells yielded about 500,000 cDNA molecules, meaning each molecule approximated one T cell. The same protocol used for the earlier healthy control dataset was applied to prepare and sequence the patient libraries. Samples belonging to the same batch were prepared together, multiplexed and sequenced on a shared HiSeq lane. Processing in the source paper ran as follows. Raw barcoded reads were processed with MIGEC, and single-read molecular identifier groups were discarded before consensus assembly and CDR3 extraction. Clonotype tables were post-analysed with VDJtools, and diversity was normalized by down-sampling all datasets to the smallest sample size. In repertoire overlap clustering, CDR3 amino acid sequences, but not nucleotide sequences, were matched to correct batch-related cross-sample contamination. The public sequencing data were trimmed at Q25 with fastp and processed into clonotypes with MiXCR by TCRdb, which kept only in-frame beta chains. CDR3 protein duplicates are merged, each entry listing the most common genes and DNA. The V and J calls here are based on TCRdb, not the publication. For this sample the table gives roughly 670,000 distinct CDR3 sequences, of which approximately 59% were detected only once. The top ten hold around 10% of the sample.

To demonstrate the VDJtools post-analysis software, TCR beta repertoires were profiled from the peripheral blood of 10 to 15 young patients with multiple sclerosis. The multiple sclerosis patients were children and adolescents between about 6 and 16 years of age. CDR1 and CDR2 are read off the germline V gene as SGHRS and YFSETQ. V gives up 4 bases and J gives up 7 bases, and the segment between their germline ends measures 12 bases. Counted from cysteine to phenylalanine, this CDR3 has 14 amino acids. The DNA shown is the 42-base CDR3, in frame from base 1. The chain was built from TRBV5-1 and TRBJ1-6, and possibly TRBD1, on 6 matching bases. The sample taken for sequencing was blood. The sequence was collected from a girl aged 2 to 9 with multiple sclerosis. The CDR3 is CASSGGRGNSPLHF. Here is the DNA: TGCGCCAGCAGCGGAGGCAGGGGCAATTCACCCCTCCACTTT.